Following are 21 T cell receptor beta chains from one sample sequenced in a study of blood T cells in healthy people across ages. For the second PCR, which ran for roughly 6 to 12 cycles, a sample-barcoded 5' primer and a J-beta primer mix were used. Via MiXCR, TCRdb re-called the 5' RACE reads, giving one row per CDR3 protein. This table has about 1.1 million distinct CDR3 sequences, roughly two fifths appearing once. The sequencing input was blood. The receptors come from a young man in good health.

This clonotype has more than one count but fewer than ten. The chain links TRBV7-2 to TRBJ1-1; tentatively, D is TRBD1 (6 bases). Germline V gene lookup returns CDR1 SGHTA and CDR2 FQGNSA. CDR3 length: 14 residues. V shed 6 bases and J shed 1 base, with 12 bases lying between them. This CDR3 is CASRSGVTNTEAFF. The CDR3 nucleotides read TGTGCCAGCAGATCAGGGGTTACGAACACTGAAGCTTTCTTT.

This clonotype was picked up a small number of times. The V call is TRBV20-1, the J call TRBJ2-1; D might be TRBD1 or TRBD2, each matching 5 bases. V was pared by 2 bases and J by 0 bases, with 17 bases between. The CDR3 is 17 amino acids. The germline CDR1 and CDR2 sequences are DFQATT and SNEGSKA (reference sequence). The CDR3 loop is CSARRPPGLSSYNEQFF. The CDR3 DNA follows: TGCAGTGCTAGACGACCCCCGGGGCTCAGCTCCTACAATGAGCAGTTCTTC.

This chain links TRBV3-1 with TRBJ1-6; perhaps TRBD1 as D (5 bases). Per the germline V gene, CDR1 is LGHDT and CDR2 is YNNKEL (reference sequence). V lost 1 base to trimming and J lost 7 bases, with 11 bases between them. This CDR3 spans 15 amino acids. In nucleotides, the CDR3 is TGTGCCAGCAGCCAAGTGTGGGACCCCAATTCACCCCTCCACTTT. It specifies CASSQVWDPNSPLHF.

A few counts support this clonotype. The gene calls are TRBV20-1 and TRBJ2-3, with a weak D call TRBD2 (6 bases). Trimming stripped 8 bases from V and 1 base from J, with 19 bases between. The CDR3 contains 15 residues. Germline CDR1 reads DFQATT; CDR2 reads SNEGSKA (reference sequence). Written as DNA, the CDR3 is TGCAGTCTCGGGGAGGTTGGCCGGCGCACAGATACGCAGTATTTT. Protein product: CSLGEVGRRTDTQYF.

This clonotype was seen a few times. The chain has TRBV4-3 and TRBJ2-1; D is ambiguous. CDR3 size: 14 residues. Germline assignment: CDR1 LGHNA and CDR2 YSLEER. Deletions cut 0 bases from V and 6 bases from J, with 9 bases between. Here the CDR3 DNA reads TGCGCCAGCAGCCAAGATCTAGAAGCCAATGAGCAGTTCTTC. Translating gives CASSQDLEANEQFF.

This clonotype came up many times. This sequence joins TRBV7-2 and TRBJ2-3, with D unresolved. CDR1 and CDR2 (germline): SGHTA, FQGNSA. CDR3 length: 13 amino acids. V lost 3 bases to trimming and J lost 6 bases, with 10 bases between them. Here the CDR3 DNA reads TGTGCCAGCAGCTTCGACGGGTCGGATACGCAGTATTTT. It codes for CASSFDGSDTQYF.

This clonotype was counted at least ten times. The chain is built from TRBV27 and TRBJ2-3; no firm D call. Germline V lookup: CDR1 MNHEY, CDR2 SMNVEV (reference sequence). The CDR3 sequence is 15 residues long. The V and J ends lost 6 bases and 0 bases respectively, with 13 bases between them. DNA of the CDR3: TGTGCCAGCAGCAAAGGCGGCCGGAGCACAGATACGCAGTATTTT. Protein: CASSKGGRSTDTQYF.

This clonotype was observed many times. A single base separates this from a much larger clone, so it may be a read error. The gene calls are TRBV7-2 and TRBJ2-5; D is uncertain. The CDR3 covers 15 residues. With 3 bases removed from V and 2 bases from J, the gap between germline ends came to 13 bases. From germline, CDR1 is SGHTA and CDR2 FQGNSA. CDR3 nucleotide sequence: TGTGCCAGCAGCTTGAGAGCACAGACTCAAGAGACCCAGTACTTC. Translating gives CASSLRAQTQETQYF. The whole variable domain, remainder taken from reference TRBV7-2 and TRBJ2-5, is GAGVSQSPSNKVTEKGKDVELRCDPISGHTALYWYRQSLGQGLEFLIYFQGNSAPDKSGLPSDRFSAERTGGSVSTLTIQRTQQEDSAVYLCASSLRAQTQETQYFGPGTRLLVL.

This sequence joins TRBV10-3 and TRBJ2-7, with unresolved D. V was shortened by 4 bases and J by 3 bases, with 13 bases between the two germline ends. The CDR3 extends over 14 amino acids. Germline loops: CDR1 ENHRY, CDR2 SYGVKD. CDR3 nucleotides: TGTGCCATCAGTGGGACCCAAAGGAACTACGAGCAGTACTTC. This sequence encodes CAISGTQRNYEQYF.

There are a few counts of this clonotype. CDR3 in amino acids: CASSPTGGPRAFF. As DNA, the CDR3 is TGTGCCAGCAGCCCTACGGGGGGCCCTCGAGCTTTCTTT. The J gene is TRBJ1-1, the V gene TRBV12-3 or TRBV12-4; tentatively, D is TRBD1 (6 bases). This CDR3 is 13 amino acids long. Trimming took 6 bases from V and 10 from J, leaving 18 bases between them.

This clonotype was counted between two and nine times. The chain employs TRBV6-2 or TRBV6-3 and TRBJ2-1; tentative D call: TRBD1 (5 bases). Trimming removed 2 bases from V and 2 bases from J, with 13 bases in between. CDR1 is MNHEY and CDR2 is SVGEGT in the germline V gene. CDR3 length: 16 amino acids. The CDR3 sequence is CASSYVGGAPYNEQFF. CDR3 DNA sequence: TGTGCCAGCAGTTACGTCGGTGGGGCTCCCTACAATGAGCAGTTCTTC.

The chain couples TRBV4-3 to TRBJ1-1; D is unclear. The germline CDR1 and CDR2 sequences are LGHNA and YSLEER. Trimming pared 0 bases from V and 1 base from J, leaving 9 bases between. This CDR3 spans 15 amino acids. In DNA form, the CDR3 reads TGCGCCAGCAGCCAAGATCCCAGACCGAACACTGAAGCTTTCTTT. Protein sequence: CASSQDPRPNTEAFF.

The CDR3 region is CASSSGGSDTEAFF. CDR3 sequence (DNA): TGTGCCAGCAGTTCTGGGGGGTCGGACACTGAAGCTTTCTTT. V usage is TRBV12-3 or TRBV12-4 and J usage is TRBJ1-1; maybe TRBD1 (5 bases). Trimming removed 4 bases from V and 3 bases from J, with 12 bases in between. The CDR3 runs to 14 residues.

The chain combines TRBV6-2 or TRBV6-3 with TRBJ2-7, with no clear D. Germline CDR1 is MNHEY and CDR2 is SVGEGT. This CDR3 has 12 residues. The CDR3 spells CATSRAVYEQYF. The CDR3, as DNA: TGTGCGACAAGTCGAGCAGTCTACGAGCAGTACTTC.

This clonotype was counted many times. The genes are TRBV29-1 and TRBJ2-6; the D gene is possibly TRBD1 (6 bases). V was shortened by 5 bases and J by 2 bases, with 13 bases between the two germline ends. CDR3 length equals 15 residues. The germline gives CDR1 SQVTM, CDR2 ANQGSEA. The CDR3: CSVFYRVAGANVLTF. DNA of the CDR3: TGCAGCGTTTTCTACAGGGTGGCTGGGGCCAACGTCCTGACTTTC.

Details on this clonotype: A junction boundary mismatches the germline segment, possibly from a read error. CDR3 in DNA: TGTGTCAGCAGACCCGCAGCTACAGATACGCAGTATTTT. It encodes CVSRPAATDTQYF. The rearrangement joins TRBV6-2 or TRBV6-3 to TRBJ2-3; no clear D. Germline CDR1 is MNHEY and CDR2 is SVGEGT. This CDR3 contains 13 residues.

This clonotype was recorded a few times. The CDR3 bases are TGTGCCAGCAGCCGCCTGACAGGCCCTGATACGCAGTATTTT. It yields the protein CASSRLTGPDTQYF. This chain connects TRBV3-1 to TRBJ2-3; a weak D match, TRBD1 (6 bases). In germline, CDR1 is LGHDT, CDR2 YNNKEL (reference sequence). This CDR3 comprises 14 residues. V was cut by 4 bases and J by 6 bases, with 14 bases left in between.

The V and J genes are TRBV30 and TRBJ1-5; the D gene is possibly TRBD1 (5 bases). Germline lookup yields CDR1 GTSNPN and CDR2 SVGIG (reference sequence). CDR3 length: 13 amino acids. V dropped 7 bases and J dropped 4 bases, with 14 bases sitting between them. The CDR3 coding sequence is TGTGCCTACTCGGGACGGCTAAATCAGCCCCAGCATTTT. It encodes CAYSGRLNQPQHF.

This chain uses TRBV9 with TRBJ1-4, with D perhaps TRBD1 (5 bases). Looked up from germline, CDR1 is SGDLS and CDR2 is YYNGEE. The CDR3 has 13 amino acids. V lost 6 bases to trimming and J lost 6 bases, with 12 bases between them. CDR3 in amino acids: CASKGPADEKLFF. CDR3 DNA: TGTGCCAGCAAGGGACCAGCGGATGAAAAACTGTTTTTT. Complete variable domain (other parts from reference TRBV9 and TRBJ1-4): DSGVTQTPKHLITATGQRVTLRCSPRSGDLSVYWYQQSLDQGLQFLIQYYNGEERAKGNILERFSAQQFPDLHSELNLSSLELGDSALYFCASKGPADEKLFFGSGTQLSVL.

The chain combines TRBV28 with TRBJ1-1, with a weak D call TRBD1 (6 bases). Germline V gene lookup returns CDR1 MDHEN and CDR2 SYDVKM. The CDR3 runs to 14 residues. Trimming shortened V by 3 bases and J by 5 bases, and 13 bases separated the two germline ends. The chain's CDR3 is CASSLGGQGTEAFF. In nucleotides, the CDR3 is TGTGCCAGCAGTTTGGGGGGGCAAGGTACTGAAGCTTTCTTT. Together with reference TRBV28 and TRBJ1-1, the CDR3 gives the full variable domain: DVKVTQSSRYLVKRTGEKVFLECVQDMDHENMFWYRQDPGLGLRLIYFSYDVKMKEKGDIPEGYSVSREKKERFSLILESASTNQTSMYLCASSLGGQGTEAFFGQGTRLTVV.

This clonotype has only a few counts. The chain joins TRBV3-1 to TRBJ2-6, with D uncertain. CDR1 and CDR2 from the germline V gene are LGHDT and YNNKEL (reference sequence). There are 18 residues in the CDR3. The V and J ends lost 0 bases and 0 bases respectively, with 12 bases between them. The CDR3 sequence: CASSQDSVLLSGANVLTF. The CDR3 nucleotides read TGTGCCAGCAGCCAAGATTCCGTACTCCTCTCTGGGGCCAACGTCCTGACTTTC.